Listed below are T cell receptor beta chains from one sample, sequenced in a study of T cell responses to AZD1222 COVID-19 vaccine. The table came from immunoSEQ multiplex PCR; TCRdb's copy has only in-frame clones and leaves some out. This sample has approximately 170,000 clones, with about nine tenths found just once. The sequenced sample was peripheral blood, obtained on day 0 of AZD1222 vaccination. The origin of the receptors is an adult in good health. Each CDR3 is given with its conserved first and last residue. The D gene is left open where the match is weak. Where a row states a size, it is once, few, many or the class of an expanded clone; other rows omit it.

clone size: NA; J gene: TRBJ2-3; D gene: TRBD1; V gene: TRBV7-3; CDR3 DNA: TGTGCCAGCAGCCCCTCCGGGACAGCGGCAGATACGCAGTATTTT; CDR3 protein: CASSPSGTAADTQYF
clone size: NA; J gene: TRBJ1-1; D gene: TRBD1; V gene: TRBV9; CDR3 DNA: TGTGCCAGCAGCGCCCGGGACAGCTATTTTTACACGAACACTGAAGCTTTCTTT; CDR3 protein: CASSARDSYFYTNTEAFF
clone size: NA; J gene: TRBJ2-7; D gene: NA; V gene: TRBV3-1/TRBV3-2; CDR3 DNA: TGTGCCAGCAGCCAAGATAGGCACGAGCAGTACTTC; CDR3 protein: CASSQDRHEQYF
clone size: NA; J gene: TRBJ1-3; D gene: TRBD1; V gene: TRBV2; CDR3 DNA: TGTGCCAGCAGTCGGACAGGGAGGGCTGGAAACACCATATATTTT; CDR3 protein: CASSRTGRAGNTIYF
clone size: NA; J gene: TRBJ2-7; D gene: NA; V gene: TRBV5-5; CDR3 DNA: TGTGCCAGCAGCTTGGTAAGGGACATCAGCGAGCAGTACTTC; CDR3 protein: CASSLVRDISEQYF
clone size: few; J gene: TRBJ1-6; D gene: TRBD1; V gene: TRBV7-3; CDR3 DNA: TGTGCCAGCAGCCTCCGGGACAGGGGGTCTTCACCCCTCCACTTT; CDR3 protein: CASSLRDRGSSPLHF
clone size: NA; J gene: TRBJ2-4; D gene: TRBD2; V gene: TRBV9; CDR3 DNA: TGTGCCAGCAGCGTACGCGGGAGTGGGGCCAAAAACATTCAGTACTTC; CDR3 protein: CASSVRGSGAKNIQYF
clone size: NA; J gene: TRBJ1-2; D gene: NA; V gene: TRBV15; CDR3 DNA: TGTGCCACCAGCCCCAGGCTCACCGTAATCTATGGCTACACCTTC; CDR3 protein: CATSPRLTVIYGYTF
clone size: NA; J gene: TRBJ2-7; D gene: NA; V gene: TRBV5-1; CDR3 DNA: TGCGCCAGCAGTCAGACATTCTACGAGCAGTACTTC; CDR3 protein: CASSQTFYEQYF
clone size: once; J gene: TRBJ2-2; D gene: NA; V gene: TRBV7-2; CDR3 DNA: TGTGCCAGCAGCTCCCAGGGGTTTAACGGGGAGCTGTTTTTT; CDR3 protein: CASSSQGFNGELFF
clone size: NA; J gene: TRBJ1-1; D gene: NA; V gene: TRBV7-6; CDR3 DNA: TGTGCCAGCAGCGATACCCCGGTTGGGATGAACACTGAAGCTTTCTTT; CDR3 protein: CASSDTPVGMNTEAFF
clone size: NA; J gene: TRBJ2-7; D gene: TRBD1; V gene: TRBV6-5; CDR3 DNA: TGTGCCAGCAGTTACTCAGGACAGGAAGCCCCTTACGAGCAGTACTTC; CDR3 protein: CASSYSGQEAPYEQYF
clone size: NA; J gene: TRBJ2-1; D gene: TRBD2; V gene: TRBV14; CDR3 DNA: TGTGCCAGCAGCCCTAGACTAGCGGGGACCCGTAAGCAGTTCTTC; CDR3 protein: CASSPRLAGTRKQFF
clone size: NA; J gene: TRBJ2-2; D gene: NA; V gene: TRBV11-2; CDR3 DNA: TGTGCCAGCAGCTTAGCGTGGGTAACCGGGGAGCTGTTTTTT; CDR3 protein: CASSLAWVTGELFF
clone size: NA; J gene: TRBJ2-3; D gene: NA; V gene: TRBV24-1; CDR3 DNA: TGTGCCACCAGTGACAAAGGGCGAACAGATACGCAGTATTTT; CDR3 protein: CATSDKGRTDTQYF
clone size: NA; J gene: TRBJ2-3; D gene: NA; V gene: TRBV9; CDR3 DNA: TGTGCCAGCAGCGTAGAAGGTACTATTAGCACAGATACGCAGTATTTT; CDR3 protein: CASSVEGTISTDTQYF
clone size: NA; J gene: TRBJ2-1; D gene: TRBD2; V gene: TRBV7-8; CDR3 DNA: TGTGCCAGCAGCCTCAGCGGGAGCGCCTACAATGAGCAGTTCTTC; CDR3 protein: CASSLSGSAYNEQFF
clone size: NA; J gene: TRBJ1-2; D gene: TRBD1; V gene: TRBV6-5; CDR3 DNA: TGTGCCAGCAGTTCGACAGGGATGGGCTATGGCTACACCTTC; CDR3 protein: CASSSTGMGYGYTF
clone size: NA; J gene: TRBJ1-6; D gene: NA; V gene: TRBV24-1; CDR3 DNA: TGTGCCACCAGTGATTCGTACAGAGATTCACCCCTCCACTTT; CDR3 protein: CATSDSYRDSPLHF
clone size: NA; J gene: TRBJ2-7; D gene: TRBD2; V gene: TRBV7-6; CDR3 DNA: TGTGCCAGCAGCCCGATGGGAGGGAGCTACGAGCAGTACTTC; CDR3 protein: CASSPMGGSYEQYF
clone size: NA; J gene: TRBJ1-2; D gene: NA; V gene: TRBV14; CDR3 DNA: TGTGCCAGCAGCCATGGGGTACTACAGGTGAAATATGGCTACACCTTC; CDR3 protein: CASSHGVLQVKYGYTF
clone size: NA; J gene: TRBJ1-2; D gene: NA; V gene: TRBV7-9; CDR3 DNA: TGTGCCAGCAGCCCCCAAGGGATCTCGGTCTATGGCTACACCTTC; CDR3 protein: CASSPQGISVYGYTF